Shown below are 13 T cell receptor beta chains from a single sample sequenced in a study of a mutant IDH1 vaccine in newly diagnosed glioma. Here immunoSEQ multiplex PCR was the method, and the copy in TCRdb shows in-frame clones only, minus some. The top ten clones hold 2.2% of a sample with around 41,000 clones, roughly 84% of them seen once. These receptors' antigens are unknown. Time point of the sample: week 11, during vaccination. The investigators gave 300 ug of mutant IDH1 20-mer peptide in each vaccine dose, together with topical imiquimod. The sample consisted of PBMCs, taken from a glioma patient whose treatment included an IDH1 peptide vaccine. The receptors were gathered from a man between 35 and 55 years old with glioma.

In this sample, this clone turned up once. This chain links TRBV4-3 with TRBJ2-7; 10 positions agree with TRBD2. Trimming cost V 0 bases and J 0 bases; bases outside gene matches: 5. The germline CDR1 and CDR2 sequences are LGHNA and YSLEER. CDR3 size: 17 residues. The CDR3 sequence: CASSQEHGLAASYEQYF. For the CDR3, the DNA is TGCGCCAGCAGCCAAGAACACGGACTAGCGGCCTCCTACGAGCAGTACTTC.

This sequence joins TRBV6-6 and TRBJ1-1; D is possibly TRBD1 (5 bases). The CDR3 runs to 14 residues. Germline CDR1 is MNHNY and CDR2 is SVGAGI (reference sequence). Trimming left V 3 bases short and J 3 bases short, with 11 bases between. The CDR3 sequence: CASSYGGTYTEAFF. CDR3 nucleotide sequence: TGTGCCAGCAGTTATGGGGGGACGTACACTGAAGCTTTCTTT.

The J gene is TRBJ1-5, the V gene TRBV10-3; D gene unclear. The CDR3 totals 14 residues. Germline V gene sequence: CDR1 ENHRY, CDR2 SYGVKD. V was cut by 4 bases and J by 0 bases, with 7 bases left in between. CDR3 in DNA: TGTGCCATCAGTGTAGAGGGTAGCAATCAGCCCCAGCATTTT. Translation gives CAISVEGSNQPQHF.

The chain combines TRBV19 with TRBJ2-7; TRBD2 might be the D (6 bases). Looked up from germline, CDR1 is LNHDA and CDR2 is SQIVND (reference sequence). Between the trimmed V and J ends, which lost 3 bases and 2 bases, there was a span of 11 bases. The CDR3 is 14 amino acids. Here the CDR3 reads CASSMTRGPYEQYF. The CDR3, as DNA: TGTGCCAGTAGTATGACTAGGGGCCCCTACGAGCAGTACTTC.

CDR3 in amino acids: CASSLGGLGGNEQFF. The CDR3 region has the DNA TGTGCCAGCAGCTTAGGAGGACTAGGAGGAAATGAGCAGTTCTTC. The rearrangement joins TRBV7-6 to TRBJ2-1; 7 bases align to TRBD2. This CDR3 contains 15 residues. V trimming: 1 base; J trimming: 7 bases; junction bases outside the gene matches: 7. Germline CDR1 SGHVS, CDR2 FNYEAQ.

This rearrangement joins TRBV6-5 to TRBJ2-7; D call uncertain. Trimming took off 0 bases at V and 2 bases at J, with 8 bases between the two ends. Germline values: CDR1 MNHEY, CDR2 SVGAGI. The CDR3 has 14 amino acids. The CDR3 region is CASSYSTVAYEQYF. The CDR3 DNA reads TGTGCCAGCAGTTACTCGACGGTGGCCTACGAGCAGTACTTC.

The chain couples TRBV5-6 to TRBJ2-7; possibly TRBD2 for D (6 bases). V lost 3 bases and J 0 bases, leaving 13 bases between the germline ends. Germline V CDR1 and CDR2: SGHDT, YYEEEE. This CDR3 comprises 15 residues. The CDR3 is CASSSWGLSSYEQYF. CDR3 DNA sequence: TGTGCCAGCAGCTCGTGGGGACTCAGCTCCTACGAGCAGTACTTC.

The rearrangement uses TRBV10-3 and TRBJ2-1; 12 bases match TRBD1. The V and J ends lost 3 bases and 10 bases, in that order; junction bases with no gene match: 7. The CDR3 runs to 15 residues. Per germline, CDR1 ENHRY and CDR2 SYGVKD. The CDR3 here is CAISEPGQGAGEQFF. The CDR3, as DNA: TGTGCCATCAGTGAACCGGGACAGGGGGCTGGGGAGCAGTTCTTC.

The chain uses TRBV10-3 and TRBJ1-2, with D possibly being TRBD1 (6 bases). Per the germline V gene, CDR1 is ENHRY and CDR2 is SYGVKD. V dropped 11 bases and J dropped 8 bases, with 24 bases sitting between them. CDR3 length: 14 amino acids. CDR3 amino acids: CAVTQGNYLEGYTF. CDR3 DNA: TGTGCCGTTACACAGGGAAATTATCTGGAAGGCTACACCTTC.

This chain connects TRBV6-1 to TRBJ2-1; D might be TRBD1 (6 bases). Germline CDR1 is MNHNS and CDR2 is SASEGT. The length of the CDR3 is 15 residues. V gave up 5 bases and J gave up 7 bases, with 18 bases separating them. The CDR3 DNA reads as TGTGCCAGCAGTCAGAATGACAGGTGGATGAATGAGCAGTTCTTC. Amino acids: CASSQNDRWMNEQFF.

The chain is built from TRBV27 and TRBJ2-7; D might be TRBD1 (5 bases). Trimming shortened V by 2 bases and J by 3 bases, and 14 bases separated the two germline ends. CDR3 length: 15 residues. Germline assignment: CDR1 MNHEY and CDR2 SMNVEV (reference sequence). The DNA for the CDR3 is TGTGCCAGCAGTTTAACAGGCCTACTTCTCTACGAGCAGTACTTC. Amino acids: CASSLTGLLLYEQYF.

The V and J genes are TRBV27 and TRBJ1-2; 7 bases line up with TRBD1. This CDR3 has 13 amino acids. V shed 6 bases, J shed 7 bases, and the junction held 8 bases outside the gene matches. The germline V gene has CDR1 MNHEY and CDR2 SMNVEV (reference sequence). The CDR3 bases are TGTGCCAGCAGCCTTGGGACAGACCGTGGCTACACCTTC. Encoded protein: CASSLGTDRGYTF.

The chain combines TRBV6-6 with TRBJ2-7, with D possibly being TRBD1 or TRBD2 (6 bases each). The CDR3 runs to 14 residues. Trimming removed 7 bases from V and 5 bases from J, with 18 bases in between. CDR1 is MNHNY, CDR2 SVGAGI, per germline (reference sequence). The CDR3: CASTKRGVDNEQYF. In nucleotides, the CDR3 is TGTGCCAGCACAAAGAGGGGGGTTGACAACGAGCAGTACTTC.